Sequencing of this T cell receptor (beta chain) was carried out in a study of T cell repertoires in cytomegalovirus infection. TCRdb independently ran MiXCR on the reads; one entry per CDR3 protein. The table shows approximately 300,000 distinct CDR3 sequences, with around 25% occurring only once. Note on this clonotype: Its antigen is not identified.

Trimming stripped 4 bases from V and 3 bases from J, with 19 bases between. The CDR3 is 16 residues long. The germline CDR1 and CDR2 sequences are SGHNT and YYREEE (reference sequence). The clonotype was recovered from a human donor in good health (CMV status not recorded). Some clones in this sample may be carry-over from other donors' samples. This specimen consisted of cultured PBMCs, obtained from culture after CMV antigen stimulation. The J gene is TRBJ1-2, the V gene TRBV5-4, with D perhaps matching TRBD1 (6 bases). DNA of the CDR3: TGTGCCAGCAGCCCGGGGGGGCAGATAAGGGACTATGGCTACACCTTC. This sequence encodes CASSPGGQIRDYGYTF. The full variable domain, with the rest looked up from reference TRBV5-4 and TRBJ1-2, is ETGVTQSPTHLIKTRGQQVTLRCSSQSGHNTVSWYQQALGQGPQFIFQYYREEENGRGNFPPRFSGLQFPNYSSELNVNALELDDSALYLCASSPGGQIRDYGYTFGSGTRLTVV.